These T cell receptor beta chains were read from a single sample in a study of PD-1 blockade in classical Hodgkin lymphoma. Sequencing used immunoSEQ multiplex PCR; TCRdb keeps in-frame clones, though not all of them. The table shows 150,000 or so clones, with nearly 80% occurring only once. This sample comprised peripheral blood mononuclear cells (PBMCs), obtained before the second cycle of nivolumab. These receptor sequences come from a human donor with classical Hodgkin lymphoma. The CDR3 runs from the conserved cysteine through the conserved F or W. A D gene is named only where the DNA matches it firmly.

D: TRBD1; V: TRBV2; J: TRBJ2-7; DNA: TGTGCCAGCATTCCGGGACAGGGTCTCAACGAGCAGTACTTC; CDR3: CASIPGQGLNEQYF
D: TRBD2; V: TRBV7-2; J: TRBJ2-1; DNA: TGTGCCAGCAGCTTTGGGACTAGCGACTACAATGAGCAGTTCTTC; CDR3: CASSFGTSDYNEQFF
D: .; V: TRBV13; J: TRBJ2-4; DNA: TGTGCCAGCAGCTTATATCGACTAGACCCCAAAAACATTCAGTACTTC; CDR3: CASSLYRLDPKNIQYF
D: TRBD2; V: TRBV11-2; J: TRBJ2-1; DNA: TGTGCCAGCAGCTTAGTGGCGGGGGGGTACGTGGATGAGCAGTTCTTC; CDR3: CASSLVAGGYVDEQFF
D: TRBD1; V: TRBV27; J: TRBJ1-2; DNA: TGTGCCAGCAGTTTGGGACAGAGCTATGGCTACACCTTC; CDR3: CASSLGQSYGYTF
D: .; V: TRBV27; J: TRBJ2-3; DNA: TGTGCCAGCAGTTTAACGACTAGAGGGGACAAGAATACGCAGTATTTT; CDR3: CASSLTTRGDKNTQYF
D: .; V: TRBV5-1; J: TRBJ1-1; DNA: TGCGCCAGCAGCCCCGAGCCGGACAGCGGCACTGAAGCTTTCTTT; CDR3: CASSPEPDSGTEAFF
D: TRBD2; V: TRBV18; J: TRBJ2-2; DNA: TGTGCCAGCTCACCAAGCCTAGCGGGGGCCCCGGGGACCGGGGAGCTGTTTTTT; CDR3: CASSPSLAGAPGTGELFF
D: .; V: TRBV28; J: TRBJ2-3; DNA: TGTGCCAGCAGTTTACCCAAGCCGGATACGCAGTATTTT; CDR3: CASSLPKPDTQYF
D: .; V: TRBV6-5; J: TRBJ1-4; DNA: TGTGCCAGCAGTTCCGGGCTCACACATCCAGGAAAACTGTTTTTT; CDR3: CASSSGLTHPGKLFF
D: TRBD1; V: TRBV19; J: TRBJ1-4; DNA: TGTGCCAGTCGACCCCGGGACAGGTTGGATGAAAAACTGTTTTTT; CDR3: CASRPRDRLDEKLFF